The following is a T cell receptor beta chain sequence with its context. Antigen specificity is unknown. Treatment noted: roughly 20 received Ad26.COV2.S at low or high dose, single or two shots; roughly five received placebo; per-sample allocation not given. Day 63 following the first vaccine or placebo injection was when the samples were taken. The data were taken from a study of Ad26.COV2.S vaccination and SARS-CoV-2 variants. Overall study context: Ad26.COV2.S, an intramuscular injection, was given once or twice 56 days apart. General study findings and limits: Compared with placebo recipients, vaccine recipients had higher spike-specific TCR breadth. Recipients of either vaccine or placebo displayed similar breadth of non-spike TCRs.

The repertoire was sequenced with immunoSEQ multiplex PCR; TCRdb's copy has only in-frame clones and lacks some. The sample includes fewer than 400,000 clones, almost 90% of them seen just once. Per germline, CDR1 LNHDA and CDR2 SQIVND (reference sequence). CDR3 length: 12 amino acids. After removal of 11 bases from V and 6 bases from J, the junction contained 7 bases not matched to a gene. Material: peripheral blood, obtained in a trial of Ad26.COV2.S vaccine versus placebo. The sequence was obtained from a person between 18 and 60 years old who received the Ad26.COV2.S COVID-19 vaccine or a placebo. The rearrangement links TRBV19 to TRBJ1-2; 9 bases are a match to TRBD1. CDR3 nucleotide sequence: TGTGCCGCCCGGGACAGGGCCCATGGCTACACCTTC. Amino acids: CAARDRAHGYTF.